The clone carrying this T cell receptor (beta chain) occurred many times. These data originate in a study of human T cells and chemical hapten exposure. Across the study: The study patch tested 0.01% DPC on the upper back and read results at 6 days.

Noted time point: patch test 1, 2 weeks after DPC sensitization. Indicated treatment: therapeutic diphenylcyclopropenone sensitization with weekly scalp DPC. TCRdb recomputed calls from the RACE reads with MiXCR, one row per CDR3 protein. Among roughly 120,000 distinct CDR3 sequences listed, 9% to 13% were seen once. This CDR3 has 13 residues. V lost 3 bases, J lost 4 bases, and 12 bases lay in between. CDR1 and CDR2 (germline): SQVTM, ANQGSEA. Sequenced here: whole blood, sampled in connection with sensitization to the hapten diphenylcyclopropenone (DPC). The chain links TRBV29-1 to TRBJ1-1; D is unclear. This receptor was identified in a woman aged 50 to 65 with alopecia areata. Some clones in this sample may be carry-over from other donors' samples. The CDR3 is CSVERWEGTEAFF. CDR3 coding DNA: TGCAGCGTTGAGAGGTGGGAGGGCACTGAAGCTTTCTTT.